This TCR beta chain was found in a study of shared clonotypes between healthy human individuals. Caucasian adults living in Nashville, Tennessee, provided all samples. The CDR3 spans 12 residues. V was shortened by 5 bases and J by 6 bases, with 9 bases between the two germline ends. The germline V gene encodes CDR1 SGHTA and CDR2 FQGNSA. This clone was seen once. Its antigen is not known. A far larger clone is a single base away, which makes a read error likely. Findings and caveats of the study: Tissue TCR repertoires likely differ from these blood-only repertoires. Sharing of clonotypes among donors was expected to vary with sequencing depth.

Running of the assay took place at deep level. TCRdb's table, derived via immunoSEQ multiplex PCR, lists solely in-frame clones and lacks some. The sample records more than 400,000 clones, roughly 80% being singletons. This chain joins TRBV7-2 and TRBJ2-3; unclear D gene. This TCR came from a woman in her thirties or forties in good health. Some clones in this sample may be carry-over from other donors' samples. The sample taken for sequencing was PBMCs. The CDR3 region is CASSLYGDTQYF. CDR3 sequence (DNA): TGTGCCAGCAGCCTTTACGGGGATACGCAGTATTTT. Full variable domain (outside the CDR3, taken from reference TRBV7-2 and TRBJ2-3): GAGVSQSPSNKVTEKGKDVELRCDPISGHTALYWYRQSLGQGLEFLIYFQGNSAPDKSGLPSDRFSAERTGGSVSTLTIQRTQQEDSAVYLCASSLYGDTQYFGPGTRLTVL.